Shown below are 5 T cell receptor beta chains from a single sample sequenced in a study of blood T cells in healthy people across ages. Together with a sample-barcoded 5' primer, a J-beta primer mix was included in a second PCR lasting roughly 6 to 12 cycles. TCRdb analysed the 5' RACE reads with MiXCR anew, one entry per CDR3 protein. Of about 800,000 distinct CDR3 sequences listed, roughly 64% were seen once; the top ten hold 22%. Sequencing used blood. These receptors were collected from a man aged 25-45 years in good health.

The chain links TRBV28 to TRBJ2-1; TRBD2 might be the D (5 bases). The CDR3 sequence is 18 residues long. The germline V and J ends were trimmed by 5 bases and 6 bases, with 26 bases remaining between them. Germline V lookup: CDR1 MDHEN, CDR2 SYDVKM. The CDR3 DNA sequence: TGTGCCAGCAGTCCATCGCCCGGACTCGGGATGCTCTGCAATGAGCAGTTCTTC. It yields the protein CASSPSPGLGMLCNEQFF.

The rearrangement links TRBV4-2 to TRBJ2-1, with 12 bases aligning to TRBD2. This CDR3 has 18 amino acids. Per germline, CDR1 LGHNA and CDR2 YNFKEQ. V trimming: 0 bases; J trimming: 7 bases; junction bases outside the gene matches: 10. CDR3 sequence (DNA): TGTGCCAGCAGCCAAGATCGAACCGGGACTAGCGGGTCTAATGAGCAGTTCTTC. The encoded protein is CASSQDRTGTSGSNEQFF.

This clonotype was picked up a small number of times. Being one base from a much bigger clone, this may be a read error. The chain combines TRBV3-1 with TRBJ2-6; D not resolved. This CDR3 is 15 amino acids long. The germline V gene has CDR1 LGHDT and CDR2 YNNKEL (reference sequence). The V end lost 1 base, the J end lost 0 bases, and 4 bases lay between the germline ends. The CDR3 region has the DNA TGTGCCAGCAGCCAAGCTAGCTCTGGGGCCAACGTCCTGACTTTC. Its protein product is CASSQASSGANVLTF. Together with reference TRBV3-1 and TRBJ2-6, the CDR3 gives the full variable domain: DTAVSQTPKYLVTQMGNDKSIKCEQNLGHDTMYWYKQDSKKFLKIMFSYNNKELIINETVPNRFSPKSPDKAHLNLHINSLELGDSAVYFCASSQASSGANVLTFGAGSRLTVL.

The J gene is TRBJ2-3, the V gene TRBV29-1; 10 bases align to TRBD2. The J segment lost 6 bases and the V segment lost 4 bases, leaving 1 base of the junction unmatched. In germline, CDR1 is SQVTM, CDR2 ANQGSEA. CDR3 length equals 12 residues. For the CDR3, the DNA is TGCAGCGTTGCTAGCGGGAGTGATACGCAGTATTTT. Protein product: CSVASGSDTQYF.

CDR3 nucleotides: TGTGCCAGCAGGCGGACAGGGGGCGATGAGCAGTTCTTC. The encoded protein is CASRRTGGDEQFF. This chain uses TRBV3-1 with TRBJ2-1, with 11 nucleotides matching TRBD1. The CDR3 has 13 residues. CDR1 LGHDT and CDR2 YNNKEL come from the germline V gene (reference sequence). V trimming: 6 bases; J trimming: 8 bases; junction bases outside the gene matches: 3.